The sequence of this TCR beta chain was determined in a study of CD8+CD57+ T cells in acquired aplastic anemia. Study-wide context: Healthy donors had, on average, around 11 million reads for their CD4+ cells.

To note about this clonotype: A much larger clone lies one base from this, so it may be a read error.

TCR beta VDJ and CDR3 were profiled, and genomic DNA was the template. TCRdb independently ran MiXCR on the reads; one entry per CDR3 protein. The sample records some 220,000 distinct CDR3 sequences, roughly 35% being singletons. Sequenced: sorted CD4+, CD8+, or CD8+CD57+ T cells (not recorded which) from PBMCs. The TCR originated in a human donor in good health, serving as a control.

The CDR3 loop is CASSLDMGTEAFF. CDR3 sequence (DNA): TGCGCCAGCAGCTTGGATATGGGCACTGAAGCTTTCTTT. The genes are TRBV5-1 and TRBJ1-1; D unclear. V shed 0 bases and J shed 4 bases, with 7 bases lying between them. CDR1 is SGHRS, CDR2 YFSETQ, per germline. The CDR3 totals 13 residues.